This note documents a single T cell receptor (beta chain) sequence. Its specificity is not known. V was pared by 2 bases and J by 6 bases, with 10 bases between. CDR3 size: 14 residues. CDR1 is MNHEY, CDR2 SVGAGI, per germline. The sample comes from a study of T-cell memory formation after mild COVID-19. Overall study: Largely, TCR clusters stayed within a single donor.

TCRdb reanalysed the 5' RACE reads using MiXCR and keeps one entry per CDR3 protein. The sample carries about 270,000 distinct CDR3 sequences, around 17% recorded once. Regarding the study as a whole: Whether second-wave clones peaking at day 37 were SARS-CoV-2 specific went unconfirmed.

Sequencing was carried out using PBMCs or a T cell subset sorted from them (not recorded which). V gene TRBV6-5 combines with J gene TRBJ2-2; D is tentatively TRBD1 or TRBD2 (6 bases each). The TCR originated in a man aged 18 to 35 who had mild COVID-19 (a few samples of this study predate the infection). Cell type and time point are not known. The CDR3 DNA follows: TGTGCCAGCAGTTACAAGGGGGGCGCCGGGGAGCTGTTTTTT. This encodes CASSYKGGAGELFF.